The 10 T cell receptor beta chains in this list originate from one sample, sequenced in a study of cytomegalovirus exposure and HLA in healthy donors. The PCR ran on 60 Vbeta and 13 Jbeta primers. The method was immunoSEQ multiplex PCR; TCRdb's version includes in-frame clones alone and lacks a portion of them. The profile shows about 42,000 clones, around 50% of them singletons. Sequencing was performed on PBMCs. Receptors were obtained from a human donor in good health.

The gene calls are TRBV7-2 and TRBJ1-1; D is possibly TRBD1 (6 bases). The CDR3 sequence is 18 residues long. V lost 4 bases, J lost 0 bases, and 21 bases lay in between. Germline V gene sequence: CDR1 SGHTA, CDR2 FQGNSA. The CDR3 nucleotides read TGTGCCAGCAGCTCCAGAACTGCAAAGGACAGTCTGAACACTGAAGCTTTCTTT. This translates into CASSSRTAKDSLNTEAFF.

This sequence joins TRBV6-5 and TRBJ1-2; unclear D gene. CDR3 length: 11 residues. V shed 11 bases and J shed 4 bases, with 11 bases lying between them. Looked up from germline, CDR1 is MNHEY and CDR2 is SVGAGI. CDR3 DNA sequence: TGTGCCGGTAGCGACGGCTATGGCTACACCTTC. Translated: CAGSDGYGYTF.

The table lists this clone with a few counts. The chain joins TRBV6-1 to TRBJ2-7, with no clear D. The germline V gene encodes CDR1 MNHNS and CDR2 SASEGT. The CDR3 has 12 amino acids. Trimming removed 5 bases at V and 3 bases at J, with 8 bases between. CDR3 sequence: CASSIDNYEQYF. CDR3 sequence (DNA): TGTGCCAGCAGTATAGACAACTACGAGCAGTACTTC.

J is TRBJ2-7 and V is TRBV5-4; perhaps TRBD2 as D (7 bases). CDR1 and CDR2 (germline): SGHNT, YYREEE (reference sequence). The germline V and J ends were trimmed by 1 base and 2 bases, with 13 bases remaining between them. The CDR3 has 15 residues. The CDR3 coding sequence is TGTGCCAGCAGCTTGCCGGGGGGCGAAGCCTACGAGCAGTACTTC. This translates into CASSLPGGEAYEQYF.

This clone was recorded a few times. The rearrangement uses TRBV7-2 and TRBJ1-3; D is unclear. The CDR3 has 16 residues. Deletions cut 1 base from V and 0 bases from J, with 10 bases between. From germline, CDR1 is SGHTA and CDR2 FQGNSA. The CDR3, as DNA: TGTGCCAGCAGCTTAGTTGGCGGATACTCTGGAAACACCATATATTTT. It translates to CASSLVGGYSGNTIYF.

The chain is built from TRBV27 and TRBJ1-6, with 8 bases lining up with TRBD1. This CDR3 has 15 residues. In germline, CDR1 is MNHEY, CDR2 SMNVEV (reference sequence). V trimming: 6 bases; J trimming: 7 bases; junction bases outside the gene matches: 8. CDR3 sequence: CASRTGTGQNSPLHF. Written as DNA, the CDR3 is TGTGCCAGCAGGACCGGGACAGGCCAAAATTCACCCCTCCACTTT.

J is TRBJ2-2 and V is TRBV7-6; TRBD2 matches at 7 bases. Germline-derived CDR1 and CDR2 are SGHVS and FNYEAQ. V shed 4 bases and J 1 base; nucleotides not matched to a gene: 12. The CDR3 consists of 18 residues. The CDR3 is CASSSRRRGGRNTGELFF. The CDR3 nucleotides are TGTGCCAGCAGCTCGCGAAGAAGGGGAGGGAGGAACACCGGGGAGCTGTTTTTT.

V and J are TRBV6-5 and TRBJ1-1; D unclear. Between the trimmed V and J ends, which lost 2 bases and 4 bases, there was a span of 14 bases. The V gene's germline CDR1 is MNHEY and CDR2 SVGAGI. The CDR3 loop spans 15 amino acids. As DNA, the CDR3 is TGTGCCAGCAGTTACAATCCTCCGGGAGGCACTGAAGCTTTCTTT. This translates into CASSYNPPGGTEAFF.

The V call is TRBV27, the J call TRBJ1-3; D is ambiguous. CDR1 is MNHEY, CDR2 SMNVEV, per germline (reference sequence). This CDR3 comprises 15 residues. Trimming cost V 0 bases and J 0 bases, with 6 bases left between them. The CDR3 coding sequence is TGTGCCAGCAGTTTATCTCTAAGCTCTGGAAACACCATATATTTT. Amino acid sequence: CASSLSLSSGNTIYF.

This clone appeared once. V gene TRBV7-9 combines with J gene TRBJ2-3, with 7 nucleotides matching TRBD1. Germline V gives CDR1 SEHNR, CDR2 FQNEAQ (reference sequence). V lost 5 bases and J lost 5; bases outside the gene matches: 10. This CDR3 comprises 15 residues. The CDR3 nucleotides are TGTGCCAGCAGCCCATGGACAGGTGTAAAAGATACGCAGTATTTT. The encoded protein is CASSPWTGVKDTQYF.